The clone carrying this TCR beta chain was recorded a few times. Its antigen is still unknown. Regarding treatment: oral pan-JAK inhibitor, 5-10 mg twice daily. Peripheral blood, together with lesional scalp punch biopsies, was collected from alopecia areata patients. This record comes from a study of CD8+ T cells in alopecia areata. Points from the study as a whole: Greater clonality was observed in lesional scalp samples, especially alopecia totalis/universalis, versus normal scalp.

RNA extraction was followed by reverse transcription into cDNA, which acted as the sequencing template. Using immunoSEQ multiplex PCR, the repertoire was profiled, and TCRdb retains in-frame clones only, with some absent. Of 6,500 to 8,000 clones listed, almost 65% are singletons. Germline CDR1 reads SGHRS; CDR2 reads YFSETQ. Between the trimmed V and J ends, which lost 2 bases and 5 bases, there was a span of 15 bases. CDR3 length: 15 amino acids. The chain joins TRBV5-1 to TRBJ2-3; possibly TRBD2 for D (5 bases). This sequence originates from a human donor with alopecia areata. The input for sequencing was skin, taken at week 4, from a patient treated with tofacitinib. As DNA, the CDR3 is TGCGCCAGCAGCTTTGCGACCGCCCGGGGAGATACGCAGTATTTT. This translates into CASSFATARGDTQYF.